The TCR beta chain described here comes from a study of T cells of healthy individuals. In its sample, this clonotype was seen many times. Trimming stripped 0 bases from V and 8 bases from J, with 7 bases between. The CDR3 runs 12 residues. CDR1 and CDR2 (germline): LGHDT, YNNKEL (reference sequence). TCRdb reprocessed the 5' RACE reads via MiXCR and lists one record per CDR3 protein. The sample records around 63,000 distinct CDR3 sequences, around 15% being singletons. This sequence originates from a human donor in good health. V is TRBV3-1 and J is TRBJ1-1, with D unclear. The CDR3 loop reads CASSQEAREAFF. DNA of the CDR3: TGTGCCAGCAGCCAAGAGGCGAGGGAAGCTTTCTTT.